A single sample is the source of the 15 T cell receptor beta chains below, sequenced in a study of CD8 T cells in Susac syndrome. A quantity of about 0.45 to 1 ug RNA underwent reverse transcription using random hexamers. From the immunoSEQ multiplex PCR reads, TCRdb called clonotypes with MiXCR, one entry per CDR3 protein. The sample has about 140,000 distinct CDR3 sequences; approximately 95% are singletons. Specimen: CD4+ T cells from PBMCs. These receptors came from a human donor with Susac syndrome.

Only one count was recorded for this clonotype. The chain recombines TRBV6-5 with TRBJ1-6, with D possibly being TRBD1 (5 bases). In germline, CDR1 is MNHEY, CDR2 SVGAGI. CDR3 length: 14 residues. V lost 2 bases to trimming and J lost 6 bases, with 8 bases between them. The CDR3, as DNA: TGTGCCAGCAGTTACCAGGGTGGTAATTCACCCCTCCACTTT. It is translated as CASSYQGGNSPLHF.

The rearrangement links TRBV4-3 to TRBJ2-1; no clear D gene. Germline V CDR1 and CDR2: LGHNA, YSLEER. V was trimmed by 0 bases and J by 1 base, leaving 10 bases between them. The CDR3 runs 16 residues. In nucleotides, the CDR3 is TGCGCCAGCAGCCAAGATTTTGAAAAATCCTACAATGAGCAGTTCTTC. Amino acids: CASSQDFEKSYNEQFF.

This clonotype showed up just once. CDR3 loop: CASTGWAQHF. The CDR3 DNA follows: TGTGCCAGCACAGGATGGGCCCAGCATTTT. The chain uses TRBV27 and TRBJ1-5; D unresolved. V was clipped by 7 bases and J by 11 bases, with 9 bases between them. The CDR3 totals 10 residues. Germline lookup yields CDR1 MNHEY and CDR2 SMNVEV (reference sequence).

The V call is TRBV29-1, the J call TRBJ2-5, with a tentative D call TRBD2 (5 bases). Trimming stripped 0 bases from V and 5 bases from J, with 13 bases between. The CDR3 has 14 residues. The germline V gene has CDR1 SQVTM and CDR2 ANQGSEA. The CDR3 protein is CSVEDTGMEETQYF. As DNA, the CDR3 is TGCAGCGTTGAAGATACGGGGATGGAGGAGACCCAGTACTTC.

The rearrangement joins TRBV30 to TRBJ1-3; possible D gene TRBD1, 5 bases. V lost 4 bases and J lost 3, with 13 bases in between. Per germline, CDR1 GTSNPN and CDR2 SVGIG (reference sequence). This CDR3 comprises 14 residues. CDR3 residues: CAWTQQDFGNTIYF. The CDR3 region has the DNA TGTGCCTGGACGCAACAGGATTTTGGAAACACCATATATTTT.

The chain joins TRBV29-1 to TRBJ2-7, with TRBD1 matching over 7 bases. V shed 7 bases, J shed 1 base, and the junction held 10 bases outside the gene matches. CDR1 and CDR2 (germline): SQVTM, ANQGSEA. The CDR3 is made up of 14 amino acids. The CDR3 DNA reads as TGCAGCGCGACCCTACAGGGGCGATCCTACGAGCAGTACTTC. Its translation: CSATLQGRSYEQYF.

The chain is built from TRBV18 and TRBJ2-7; TRBD1 agrees at 9 bases. This CDR3 is built from 14 residues. After removal of 8 bases from V and 6 bases from J, the junction contained 11 bases not matched to a gene. The germline gives CDR1 KGHSH, CDR2 LQKENI. CDR3 sequence reads: CASAKGDRVGEQYF. CDR3 bases: TGTGCCAGCGCCAAGGGGGACAGGGTTGGCGAGCAGTACTTC.

The chain carries TRBV20-1 and TRBJ2-1; D is possibly TRBD1 (6 bases). The CDR3 sequence is 13 residues long. The V end lost 1 base, the J end lost 10 bases, and 14 bases lay between the germline ends. CDR1 and CDR2 (germline): DFQATT, SNEGSKA (reference sequence). The CDR3 spells CSARGYRASEQFF. The CDR3 bases are TGCAGTGCTAGAGGGTACAGGGCCTCCGAGCAGTTCTTC.

V is TRBV20-1 and J is TRBJ1-6; D might be TRBD1 (5 bases). Trimming removed 1 base at V and 0 bases at J, with 7 bases between. The CDR3 covers 15 residues. CDR1 and CDR2 (germline): DFQATT, SNEGSKA (reference sequence). DNA for the CDR3: TGCAGTGCTAGAGCTGACAGCTCCTATAATTCACCCCTCCACTTT. Its protein product is CSARADSSYNSPLHF.

The rearrangement links TRBV20-1 to TRBJ1-5; 8 nucleotides align to TRBD1. The CDR3 length is 17 residues. Trimming cost V 0 bases and J 7 bases; bases outside gene matches: 14. Germline V gives CDR1 DFQATT, CDR2 SNEGSKA (reference sequence). CDR3 residues: CSARDWGNRQGLQPQHF. The CDR3 DNA reads TGCAGTGCTAGAGATTGGGGGAATCGACAGGGGTTGCAGCCCCAGCATTTT.

This clonotype was detected only once. This chain joins TRBV28 and TRBJ2-5; possible D gene TRBD1, 5 bases. Germline V gene data show CDR1 as MDHEN and CDR2 as SYDVKM. This CDR3 region has 14 residues. V lost 10 bases to trimming and J lost 5 bases, with 20 bases between them. CDR3 amino acids: CATCTGSGVETQYF. The CDR3 DNA reads as TGTGCCACCTGCACAGGTTCTGGCGTGGAGACCCAGTACTTC.

The gene calls are TRBV5-1 and TRBJ2-5, with D hard to call. Trimming removed 3 bases from V and 5 bases from J, with 8 bases in between. Germline loops: CDR1 SGHRS, CDR2 YFSETQ. This CDR3 comprises 12 residues. CDR3 protein: CASSWTQETQYF. DNA of the CDR3: TGCGCCAGCAGCTGGACCCAGGAGACCCAGTACTTC.

The chain combines TRBV24-1 with TRBJ2-2; D call uncertain. Trimming removed 6 bases from V and 1 base from J, with 2 bases in between. Germline CDR1 KGHDR, CDR2 SFDVKD. This CDR3 is 12 amino acids long. The CDR3 DNA sequence: TGTGCCACCAGTCAGAACACCGGGGAGCTGTTTTTT. Its translation is CATSQNTGELFF.

The V gene is TRBV23-1, the J gene TRBJ1-5; 8 bases fit TRBD1. TRBV23-1 is known as an ORF, though its function is uncertain. The CDR3 covers 15 residues. V lost 5 bases and J lost 7; bases outside the gene matches: 10. CDR3 sequence reads: CASSNEDRAGQPQHF. Written as DNA, the CDR3 is TGCGCCAGCAGTAACGAGGACAGGGCCGGGCAGCCCCAGCATTTT.

The rearrangement links TRBV30 to TRBJ1-2, with no clear D. CDR3 size: 12 residues. CDR1 is GTSNPN and CDR2 is SVGIG in the germline V gene (reference sequence). V was clipped by 0 bases and J by 8 bases, with 10 bases between them. CDR3 region: CAWSVFAQGYTF. The CDR3 region has the DNA TGTGCCTGGAGTGTATTCGCCCAGGGCTACACCTTC.